These T cell receptor beta chains were read from a single sample in a study of vaccination effects on CD4 cells after COVID-19. The protocol was immunoSEQ multiplex PCR, while the TCRdb copy is restricted to in-frame clones and leaves out a portion. Of about 41,000 clones listed, roughly 70% were seen once; the top ten hold roughly 24%. For these receptors, no antigen is known. The sequences come from CD4+ T cells from PBMCs cultured with HCoV-OC43 spike peptides, collected before COVID-19 vaccination. The receptors here all came from a human donor who received a COVID-19 vaccine. CDR3s include the opening cysteine and the closing phenylalanine or tryptophan. A D gene is named only where the DNA matches it firmly. Size values are once, few and many counts, or a class for expanded clones, and some rows have none.

d_gene: NA
abundance: NA
len: 13
j_gene: TRBJ2-5
v_gene: TRBV2
CDR3aa: CATSWRGRETQYF
CDR3nt: TGTGCCACCTCTTGGAGGGGCCGAGAGACCCAGTACTTC

d_gene: NA
abundance: few
len: 12
j_gene: TRBJ1-2
v_gene: TRBV10-3
CDR3aa: CAISDRGNGYTF
CDR3nt: TGTGCCATCAGTGACCGAGGGAACGGCTACACCTTC

d_gene: NA
abundance: NA
len: 13
j_gene: TRBJ1-3
v_gene: TRBV7-2
CDR3aa: CASRDVPGNTIYF
CDR3nt: TGTGCCAGCCGGGACGTTCCTGGAAACACCATATATTTT

d_gene: TRBD2
abundance: NA
len: 20
j_gene: TRBJ2-3
v_gene: TRBV15
CDR3aa: CATSTPNRLAGPKTADTQYF
CDR3nt: TGTGCCACCAGCACCCCTAACCGACTAGCGGGCCCGAAGACTGCGGATACGCAGTATTTT

d_gene: NA
abundance: NA
len: 14
j_gene: TRBJ1-6
v_gene: TRBV10-3
CDR3aa: CAISGIQDNSPLHF
CDR3nt: TGTGCCATCAGTGGGATTCAGGATAATTCACCCCTCCACTTT

d_gene: TRBD1
abundance: NA
len: 16
j_gene: TRBJ1-5
v_gene: TRBV19
CDR3aa: CASSIGKGALGQPQHF
CDR3nt: TGTGCCAGTAGTATTGGAAAGGGGGCATTAGGACAGCCCCAGCATTTT

d_gene: NA
abundance: NA
len: 15
j_gene: TRBJ2-3
v_gene: TRBV5-8
CDR3aa: CASSPTWGGADTQYF
CDR3nt: TGTGCCAGCAGCCCCACTTGGGGGGGGGCGGATACGCAGTATTTT

d_gene: TRBD1
abundance: few
len: 14
j_gene: TRBJ1-6
v_gene: TRBV18
CDR3aa: CASSPGQNNSPLHF
CDR3nt: TGTGCCAGCTCACCGGGACAGAATAATTCACCCCTCCACTTT

d_gene: NA
abundance: NA
len: 19
j_gene: TRBJ1-1
v_gene: TRBV9
CDR3aa: CASSAAVRDTLRVNTEAFF
CDR3nt: TGTGCCAGCAGCGCTGCTGTCAGGGACACCTTGAGGGTGAACACTGAAGCTTTCTTT

d_gene: TRBD2
abundance: few
len: 16
j_gene: TRBJ2-1
v_gene: TRBV3-1/TRBV3-2
CDR3aa: CASSQLTSGDYNEQFF
CDR3nt: TGTGCCAGCAGCCAACTGACTAGCGGTGACTACAATGAGCAGTTCTTC

d_gene: NA
abundance: NA
len: 16
j_gene: TRBJ2-5
v_gene: TRBV13
CDR3aa: CASRAPWPGTQETQYF
CDR3nt: TGTGCCAGCAGGGCCCCCTGGCCGGGAACACAAGAGACCCAGTACTTC